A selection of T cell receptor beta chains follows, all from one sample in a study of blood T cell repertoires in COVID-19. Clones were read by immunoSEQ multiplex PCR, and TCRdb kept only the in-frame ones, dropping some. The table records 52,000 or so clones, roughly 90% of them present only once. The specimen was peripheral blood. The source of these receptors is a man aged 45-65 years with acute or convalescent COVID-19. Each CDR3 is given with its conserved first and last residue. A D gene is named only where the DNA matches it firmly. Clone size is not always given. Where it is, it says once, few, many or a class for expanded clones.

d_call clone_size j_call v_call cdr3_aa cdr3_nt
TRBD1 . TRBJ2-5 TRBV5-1 CASSYPRGIQETQYF TGCGCCAGCAGCTACCCCAGGGGGATACAAGAGACCCAGTACTTC
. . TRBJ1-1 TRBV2 CASSEGPGGSNTEAFF TGTGCCAGCAGTGAAGGCCCGGGGGGCTCGAACACTGAAGCTTTCTTT
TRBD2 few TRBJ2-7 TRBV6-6 CASSPGVAGGPGSEQYF TGTGCCAGCAGTCCCGGGGTAGCGGGAGGGCCAGGAAGCGAGCAGTACTTC
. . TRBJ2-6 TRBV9 CASSRGGSGANVLTF TGTGCCAGCAGCCGAGGGGGCTCTGGGGCCAACGTCCTGACTTTC
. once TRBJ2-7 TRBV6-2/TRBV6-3 CASSRTSSYEQYF TGTGCCAGCAGTAGGACTTCCTCCTACGAGCAGTACTTC
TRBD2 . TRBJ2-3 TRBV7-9 CASSLPAGGTTDTQYF TGTGCCAGCAGCTTACCAGCGGGAGGGACCACAGATACGCAGTATTTT
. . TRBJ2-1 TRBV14 CASSQASGVNEQFF TGTGCCAGCAGCCAAGCCTCAGGGGTTAATGAGCAGTTCTTC
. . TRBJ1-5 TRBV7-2 CASSAGQSSNQPQHF TGTGCCAGCAGCGCCGGACAGTCGAGCAATCAGCCCCAGCATTTT
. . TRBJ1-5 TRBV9 CASGGSNQPQHF TGTGCCAGCGGAGGGAGCAATCAGCCCCAGCATTTT
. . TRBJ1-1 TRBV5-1 CASIPGLGGRRTEAFF TGCGCCAGCATCCCCGGGCTGGGGGGGCGGAGAACTGAAGCTTTCTTT
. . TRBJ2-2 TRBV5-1 CASSPAAGGTGELFF TGCGCCAGCAGCCCGGCCGCCGGGGGAACCGGGGAGCTGTTTTTT
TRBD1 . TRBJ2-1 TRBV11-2 CASSSSGTANEQFF TGTGCCAGCAGCTCGTCCGGGACAGCTAATGAGCAGTTCTTC
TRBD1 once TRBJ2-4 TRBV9 CASSLGTGLNIQYF TGTGCCAGCAGCCTCGGGACAGGACTAAACATTCAGTACTTC
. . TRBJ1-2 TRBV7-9 CASSLDPGLGNYGYTF TGTGCCAGCAGCTTAGACCCAGGACTGGGGAACTATGGCTACACCTTC
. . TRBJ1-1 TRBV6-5 CASVKNTEAFF TGTGCCAGCGTAAAAAACACTGAAGCTTTCTTT
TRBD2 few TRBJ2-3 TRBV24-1 CATSDSPGLAGDTDTQYF TGTGCCACCAGTGACTCTCCGGGACTAGCGGGAGACACAGATACGCAGTATTTT
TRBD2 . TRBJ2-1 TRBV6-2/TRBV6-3 CASSLYTGTSGSHEQFF TGTGCCAGCAGTCTCTATACCGGGACTAGCGGGAGTCATGAGCAGTTCTTC
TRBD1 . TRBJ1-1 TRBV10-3 CAISGQGITTEAFF TGTGCCATCAGTGGACAGGGTATTACCACTGAAGCTTTCTTT
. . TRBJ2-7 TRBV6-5 CASSYGPISTYEQYF TGTGCCAGCAGTTACGGGCCGATCTCAACCTACGAGCAGTACTTC
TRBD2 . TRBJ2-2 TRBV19 CASTPEVSGSGELFF TGTGCCAGTACCCCCGAGGTTAGCGGGAGCGGGGAGCTGTTTTTT
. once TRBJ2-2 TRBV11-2 CASSLMRNTGELFF TGTGCCAGCAGCTTAATGCGGAACACCGGGGAGCTGTTTTTT
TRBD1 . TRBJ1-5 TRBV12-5 CASGPGTGGLQLQPQHF TGTGCTAGTGGCCCGGGGACAGGGGGGTTACAACTCCAGCCCCAGCATTTT
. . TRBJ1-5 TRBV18 CASSPGEIQPQHF TGTGCCAGCTCACCGGGAGAGATCCAGCCCCAGCATTTT
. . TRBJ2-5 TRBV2 CASSVLAETQYF TGTGCCAGCAGTGTGCTAGCGGAGACCCAGTACTTC
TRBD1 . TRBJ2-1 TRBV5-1 CASSLGDRSHEQFF TGCGCCAGCAGCTTGGGGGACAGGTCCCATGAGCAGTTCTTC
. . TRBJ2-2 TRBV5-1 CASSSDSGDTGELFF TGCGCCAGCAGCTCCGACAGTGGGGACACCGGGGAGCTGTTTTTT
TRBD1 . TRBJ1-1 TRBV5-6 CASRQGRNTEAFF TGTGCCAGCCGACAGGGAAGAAACACTGAAGCTTTCTTT
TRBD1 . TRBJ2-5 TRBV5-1 CASSPGTGGQETQYF TGCGCCAGCAGCCCCGGGACAGGGGGTCAAGAGACCCAGTACTTC